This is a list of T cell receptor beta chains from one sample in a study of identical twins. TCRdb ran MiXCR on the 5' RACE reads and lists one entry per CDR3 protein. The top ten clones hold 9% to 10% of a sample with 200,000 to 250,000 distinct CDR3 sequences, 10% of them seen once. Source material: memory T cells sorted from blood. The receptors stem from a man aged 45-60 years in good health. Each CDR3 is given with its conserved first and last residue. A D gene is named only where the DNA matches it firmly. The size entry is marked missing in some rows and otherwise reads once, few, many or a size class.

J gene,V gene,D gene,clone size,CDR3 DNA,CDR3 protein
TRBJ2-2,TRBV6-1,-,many,TGTGCCAGCAGTCCTCATCAAGTGCAGGGGTCGACCGGGGAGCTGTTTTTT,CASSPHQVQGSTGELFF
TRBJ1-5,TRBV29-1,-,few,TGCAGCGTCGCCGGGCCAAATCAGCCCCAGCATTTT,CSVAGPNQPQHF
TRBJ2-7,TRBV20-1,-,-,TGCAGTGCTAGTGATGGGGCCGGGACCGGCTACGAGCAGTACTTC,CSASDGAGTGYEQYF
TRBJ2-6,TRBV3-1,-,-,TGTGCCAGCAGCCAACGACCGTCGCGTAGGGCTGGGGCCAACGTCCTGACTTTC,CASSQRPSRRAGANVLTF
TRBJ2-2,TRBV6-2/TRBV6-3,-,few,TGTGCCAGCAGTTACTCGTTGGTAACGGAGCTGTTTTTT,CASSYSLVTELFF
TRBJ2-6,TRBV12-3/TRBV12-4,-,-,TGTGCCAGCAGTCCTAGAACAGGGTTGGCTGGGGCCAACGTCCTGACTTTC,CASSPRTGLAGANVLTF
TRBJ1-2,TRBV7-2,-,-,TGTGCCAGCAGCACGCACCTTGGTCTTGGCTACACCTTC,CASSTHLGLGYTF
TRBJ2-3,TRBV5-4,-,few,TGTGCCAGCAGCTTGGGGTTCGGCGGGGGCACAGATACGCAGTATTTT,CASSLGFGGGTDTQYF
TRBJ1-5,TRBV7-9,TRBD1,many,TGTGCCAGCAGCTTAGGCCAGGGGGATCAGCCCCAGCATTTT,CASSLGQGDQPQHF
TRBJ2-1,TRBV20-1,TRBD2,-,TGCAGTGCCGCGAGCGGGATTGGGAACAATGAGCAGTTCTTC,CSAASGIGNNEQFF
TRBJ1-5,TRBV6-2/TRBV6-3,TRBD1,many,TGTGCCAGCAGTCGATATGGACAGGGCAGTCAGCCCCAGCATTTT,CASSRYGQGSQPQHF
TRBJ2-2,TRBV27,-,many,TGTGCCAGCAGCCATCTGGGGGAGCTGTTTTTT,CASSHLGELFF
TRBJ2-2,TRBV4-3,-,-,TGCGCCAGCAGCCAGCGCCCTGCGGTGGCCGGGGAGCTGTTTTTT,CASSQRPAVAGELFF
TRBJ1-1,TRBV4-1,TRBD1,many,TGCGCCAGCAGCCAAGGCCCACAGGGGAGGTCGGTTGGAACTGAAGCTTTCTTT,CASSQGPQGRSVGTEAFF
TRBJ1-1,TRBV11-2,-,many,TGTGCCAGCAGCTTAGGCCCATACACTGAAGCTTTCTTT,CASSLGPYTEAFF
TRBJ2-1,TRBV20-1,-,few,TGCAGTGCACTGAAGGGGGCGGGGGAGAATGAGCAGTTCTTC,CSALKGAGENEQFF
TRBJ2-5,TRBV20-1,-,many,TGCAGTGCTAGCTTTCAACTAGCCTCCCAAGAGACCCAGTACTTC,CSASFQLASQETQYF
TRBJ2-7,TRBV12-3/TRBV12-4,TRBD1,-,TGTGCCAGCAGTTTAGGGACAGGGTCGTCCTACGAGCAGTACTTC,CASSLGTGSSYEQYF
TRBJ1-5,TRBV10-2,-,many,TGCGCCAGCAGTGAGGGGCACCAGAATCAGCCCCAGCATTTT,CASSEGHQNQPQHF
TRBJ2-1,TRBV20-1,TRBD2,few,TGCAGTGCTACTGGGACTAGCGGGACCAGGGGAGATGAGCAGTTCTTC,CSATGTSGTRGDEQFF
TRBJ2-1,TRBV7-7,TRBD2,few,TGTGCTAGCAGCCGGGGCGTCCAGCGGGGAACCTGGAGTGAGCAGTTCTTC,CASSRGVQRGTWSEQFF
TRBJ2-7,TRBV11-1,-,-,TGTGCCAGCAGCTTAGCTGTTTCACACTTCTCCTACGAGCAGTACTTC,CASSLAVSHFSYEQYF
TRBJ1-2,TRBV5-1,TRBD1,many,TGCGCCAGCAGCTTGGGATCAGGGGGCTATGGCTACACCTTC,CASSLGSGGYGYTF
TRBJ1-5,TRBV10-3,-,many,TGTGCCATCAGTGATTGGCGGAATAGCAATCAGCCCCAGCATTTT,CAISDWRNSNQPQHF
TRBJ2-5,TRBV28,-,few,TGTGCCAGCAGTGCAGGACAAGAGACCCAGTACTTC,CASSAGQETQYF
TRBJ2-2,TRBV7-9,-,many,TGTGCCAGCAGAGGGATCGTTGGGGAGCTGTTTTTT,CASRGIVGELFF
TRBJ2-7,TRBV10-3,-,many,TGTGCCATCAGTGAGTCCAGGGGGCAGTACTTC,CAISESRGQYF
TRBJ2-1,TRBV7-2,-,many,TGTGCCAGCGGTAGCTCCTACAATGAGCAGTTCTTC,CASGSSYNEQFF
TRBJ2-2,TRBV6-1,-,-,TGTGCCAGCATTCGAAGCGGGAACACCGGGGAGCTGTTTTTT,CASIRSGNTGELFF
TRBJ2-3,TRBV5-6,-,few,TGTGCCAGCAGCTTGCTCCAGTCTCGCACAGATACGCAGTATTTT,CASSLLQSRTDTQYF
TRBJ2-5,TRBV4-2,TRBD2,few,TGTGCCAGCAGCCAAGTTACCGGGACTAGACAAGAGACCCAGTACTTC,CASSQVTGTRQETQYF
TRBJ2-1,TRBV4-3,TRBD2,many,TGCGCCAGCAGCCAAGAACTAGCGGGGAACCTCTTGGGGAATGAGCAGTTCTTC,CASSQELAGNLLGNEQFF
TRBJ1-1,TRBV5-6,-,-,TGTGCCAGCAGCTACCTGACGGGTGAAGCTTTCTTT,CASSYLTGEAFF
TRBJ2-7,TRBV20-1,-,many,TGCAGTGCTAGACCCCCGAAGACGCCAGGGTACGAGCAGTACTTC,CSARPPKTPGYEQYF
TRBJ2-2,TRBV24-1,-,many,TGTGCCATCGGTACAGGGACGACCGGGGAGCTGTTTTTT,CAIGTGTTGELFF